This passage covers 18 T cell receptor beta chains from one sample sequenced in a study of spatial heterogeneity in lung cancer. TCRdb called the 5' RACE reads again in MiXCR, with one record for every CDR3 protein. The data contain about 36,000 distinct CDR3 sequences, under 9% of them singletons. The time point is: blood at routine non-recurrence follow-up after resection. This specimen consisted of PBMCs, obtained at follow-up. The source is a male donor with early-stage non-small cell lung cancer.

Ten or more counts support this clonotype. J is TRBJ1-1 and V is TRBV11-2; no reliable D call. V gave up 5 bases and J gave up 6 bases, with 16 bases separating them. The CDR3 extends over 14 amino acids. Looked up from germline, CDR1 is SGHAT and CDR2 is FQNNGV. CDR3 sequence reads: CASSGLSPRPEAFF. CDR3 DNA sequence: TGTGCCAGCAGCGGGTTATCCCCCCGCCCTGAAGCTTTCTTT. Complete variable domain (other parts from reference TRBV11-2 and TRBJ1-1): EAGVAQSPRYKIIEKRQSVAFWCNPISGHATLYWYQQILGQGPKLLIQFQNNGVVDDSQLPKDRFSAERLKGVDSTLKIQPAKLEDSAVYLCASSGLSPRPEAFFGQGTRLTVV.

This clonotype has at least ten counts. The chain combines TRBV7-9 with TRBJ2-7; 8 bases fit TRBD2. The germline CDR1 and CDR2 sequences are SEHNR and FQNEAQ (reference sequence). Trimming took 5 bases from V and 5 from J; bases not matched to a gene: 11. CDR3 length equals 15 residues. CDR3 sequence reads: CASSKSGGPVDEQYF. CDR3 in DNA: TGTGCCAGCAGCAAGTCGGGGGGGCCAGTCGACGAGCAGTACTTC.

This clonotype was recorded at least ten times. The CDR3 reads CASSLEAGSNQPQHF. CDR3 nucleotides: TGTGCCAGCAGCTTGGAGGCCGGTAGCAATCAGCCCCAGCATTTT. V and J are TRBV7-9 and TRBJ1-5; D not resolved. V gave up 3 bases and J gave up 0 bases, with 9 bases separating them. CDR1 SEHNR and CDR2 FQNEAQ come from the germline V gene (reference sequence). This CDR3 contains 15 residues.

This clonotype was seen many times. The CDR3 nucleotides are TGTGCCAGCAGCCAGTCGACTGGGGCCAACGTCCTGACTTTC. This translates into CASSQSTGANVLTF. The V call is TRBV3-1, the J call TRBJ2-6; D unclear. Germline-derived CDR1 and CDR2 are LGHDT and YNNKEL (reference sequence). CDR3 length equals 14 residues. The V end lost 3 bases, the J end lost 2 bases, and 5 bases lay between the germline ends. The full variable domain, its missing parts supplied by reference TRBV3-1 and TRBJ2-6, is DTAVSQTPKYLVTQMGNDKSIKCEQNLGHDTMYWYKQDSKKFLKIMFSYNNKELIINETVPNRFSPKSPDKAHLNLHINSLELGDSAVYFCASSQSTGANVLTFGAGSRLTVL.

This clonotype was seen repeatedly, ten times or more. This chain connects TRBV5-6 to TRBJ1-1, with 8 bases lining up with TRBD1. Germline V gives CDR1 SGHDT, CDR2 YYEEEE. The V gene end was trimmed by 3 bases and the J gene end by 4 bases; junction bases not matched to a gene: 14. The CDR3 has 17 residues. The DNA for the CDR3 is TGTGCCAGCAGCTGGCTGGACAGGGCGATTAGTGGCACTGAAGCTTTCTTT. Encoded protein: CASSWLDRAISGTEAFF.

In its sample, this clonotype was seen a few times. This chain joins TRBV28 and TRBJ2-7, with D possibly TRBD2 on 6 matching bases. This CDR3 has 14 amino acids. Germline CDR1 and CDR2: MDHEN and SYDVKM. V shed 3 bases and J shed 3 bases, with 12 bases lying between them. The CDR3 here is CASSLGRGLYEQYF. The CDR3 DNA sequence: TGTGCCAGCAGTTTGGGAAGGGGACTCTACGAGCAGTACTTC.

This clonotype was seen repeatedly, ten times or more. The chain employs TRBV21-1 and TRBJ2-4; the table's TRBD1 call for D was not verified on the DNA. TRBV21-1 is a listed pseudogene. This CDR3 has 19 amino acids. The CDR3 sequence is CASSKIPAEPGEAKNIQYF. In DNA, the CDR3 is TGTGCCAGCAGCAAAATCCCCGCCGAACCGGGGGAAGCCAAAAACATTCAGTACTTC.

This clonotype turned up a few times. The rearrangement links TRBV6-8 to TRBJ1-5; D is perhaps TRBD1 (6 bases). Germline CDR1 reads MNHGY; CDR2 reads SAAAGT. V lost 2 bases to trimming and J lost 3 bases, with 11 bases between them. The CDR3 covers 15 residues. The CDR3 DNA reads as TGTGCCAGCAGTTACGCCAACAGGGACAATCAGCCCCAGCATTTT. Translated: CASSYANRDNQPQHF.

This clonotype was recorded at least ten times. This chain joins TRBV7-9 and TRBJ1-2, with D unresolved. CDR3 length equals 13 residues. The germline CDR1 and CDR2 sequences are SEHNR and FQNEAQ (reference sequence). With 1 base removed from V and 4 bases from J, the gap between germline ends came to 7 bases. CDR3 in DNA: TGTGCCAGCAGCTTAGGACCATCCTATGGCTACACCTTC. Its translation: CASSLGPSYGYTF.

This clonotype was found many times. The V call is TRBV5-5, the J call TRBJ2-7; 9 bases align to TRBD1. The CDR3 sequence is 15 residues long. With 0 bases clipped from V and 5 bases from J, the junction kept 6 bases outside the gene matches. The V gene's germline CDR1 is SGHKS and CDR2 YYEKEE (reference sequence). CDR3 sequence: CASSLVGTGSHEQYF. Here the CDR3 DNA reads TGTGCCAGCAGCTTGGTGGGGACAGGGTCCCACGAGCAGTACTTC. The full variable domain, completed using reference TRBV5-5 and TRBJ2-7, is DAGVTQSPTHLIKTRGQQVTLRCSPISGHKSVSWYQQVLGQGPQFIFQYYEKEERGRGNFPDRFSARQFPNYSSELNVNALLLGDSALYLCASSLVGTGSHEQYFGPGTRLTVT.

This clonotype was counted ten times or more. The chain has TRBV10-3 and TRBJ2-3, with 7 positions matching TRBD2. The V and J ends lost 10 bases and 1 base, in that order; junction bases with no gene match: 5. Germline CDR1 ENHRY, CDR2 SYGVKD. The CDR3 covers 13 residues. Here the CDR3 DNA reads TGTGCCACCCTACGGGGGGGCACAGATACGCAGTATTTT. Its translation: CATLRGGTDTQYF.

This chain connects TRBV2 to TRBJ2-2; 10 bases line up with TRBD1. The germline V gene has CDR1 SNHLY and CDR2 FYNNEI. V gave up 10 bases and J gave up 4 bases; unmatched junction bases: 6. The CDR3 has 14 amino acids. CDR3 in DNA: TGTGCCACCCGACAGGGGGCAAGCACCGGGGAGCTGTTTTTT. Its translation: CATRQGASTGELFF.

This clonotype was counted ten times or more. The rearrangement joins TRBV20-1 to TRBJ2-5, with D perhaps matching TRBD1 (5 bases). V was pared by 1 base and J by 4 bases, with 13 bases between. Germline CDR1 is DFQATT and CDR2 is SNEGSKA (reference sequence). The CDR3 extends over 14 amino acids. CDR3 nucleotide sequence: TGCAGTGCTAGAGCCGACAGTGGCGGAGAGACCCAGTACTTC. It translates to CSARADSGGETQYF.

This clonotype was observed many times. The chain employs TRBV11-2 and TRBJ2-6, with 10 nucleotides matching TRBD1. Germline CDR1 and CDR2: SGHAT and FQNNGV. J was trimmed by 2 bases and V by 5 bases; bases with no gene match: 0. This CDR3 has 15 residues. The CDR3 spells CASSGQGAGANVLTF. The CDR3 DNA reads as TGTGCCAGCAGCGGACAGGGGGCTGGGGCCAACGTCCTGACTTTC.

In its sample, this clonotype was seen many times. The chain is built from TRBV5-4 and TRBJ2-5; D is perhaps TRBD1 (6 bases). Germline lookup yields CDR1 SGHNT and CDR2 YYREEE (reference sequence). V dropped 5 bases and J dropped 4 bases, with 15 bases sitting between them. This CDR3 comprises 14 residues. CDR3 sequence (DNA): TGTGCCAGCAGTTGGGCAGGGGTAGGAGAGACCCAGTACTTC. It translates to CASSWAGVGETQYF.

About this clonotype: One base away lies a much larger clone, so this may be a sequencing read error. This chain joins TRBV3-1 and TRBJ2-5; 9 bases align to TRBD1. Germline values: CDR1 LGHDT, CDR2 YNNKEL (reference sequence). V was pared by 5 bases and J by 5 bases, with 12 bases of the junction left unmatched. CDR3 length: 16 amino acids. This CDR3 reads CASSYPGQGKGETQYF. The CDR3 nucleotides read TGTGCCAGCAGCTATCCCGGACAGGGGAAAGGCGAGACCCAGTACTTC.

At least ten counts were recorded for this clonotype. In DNA, the CDR3 is TGTGCCAGCAGTGAAGCGGAGGGGCTCAACACTGAAGCTTTCTTT. Protein sequence: CASSEAEGLNTEAFF. The V and J genes are TRBV2 and TRBJ1-1, with a weak D call TRBD1 (5 bases). Trimming removed 0 bases at V and 2 bases at J, with 10 bases between. This CDR3 contains 15 residues. The germline V gene encodes CDR1 SNHLY and CDR2 FYNNEI.

This clonotype was detected ten times or more. V usage is TRBV20-1 and J usage is TRBJ2-4, with 11 nucleotides matching TRBD2. The trim removed 6 bases at V and 6 bases at J, leaving 7 bases unmatched. Germline assignment: CDR1 DFQATT and CDR2 SNEGSKA (reference sequence). The CDR3 has 14 residues. In DNA form, the CDR3 reads TGCAGTGCGAGTAGCGGGGGGGCATTAAACATTCAGTACTTC. It yields the protein CSASSGGALNIQYF.